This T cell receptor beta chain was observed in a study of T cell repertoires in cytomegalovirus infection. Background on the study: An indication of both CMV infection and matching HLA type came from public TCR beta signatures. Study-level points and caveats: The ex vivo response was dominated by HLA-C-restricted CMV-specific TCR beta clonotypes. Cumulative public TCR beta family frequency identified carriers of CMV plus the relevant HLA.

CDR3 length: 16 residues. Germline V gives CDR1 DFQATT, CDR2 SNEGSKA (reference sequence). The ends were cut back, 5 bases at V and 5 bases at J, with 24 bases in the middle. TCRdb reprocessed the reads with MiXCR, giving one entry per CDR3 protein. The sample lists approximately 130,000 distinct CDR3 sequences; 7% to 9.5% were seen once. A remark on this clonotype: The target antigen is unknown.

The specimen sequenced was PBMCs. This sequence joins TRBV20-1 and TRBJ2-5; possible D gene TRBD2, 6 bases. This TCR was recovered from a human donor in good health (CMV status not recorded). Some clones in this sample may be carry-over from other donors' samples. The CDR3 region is CSADGGTGHPSETQYF. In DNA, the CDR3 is TGCAGTGCTGACGGGGGAACCGGGCACCCTTCGGAGACCCAGTACTTC.